One TCR beta chain is described in this entry. The antigen remains unidentified. Germline loops: CDR1 MNHEY, CDR2 SVGAGI. V trimming: 0 bases; J trimming: 3 bases; junction bases outside the gene matches: 1. This CDR3 spans 15 amino acids. The entry originates in a study of TIL therapy for anti-PD-1-resistant metastatic lung cancer. As for the study in general: Patients had a median age of 54 years (range about 35-85).

The immunoSEQ assay was v3. Profiled with immunoSEQ multiplex PCR; TCRdb holds only in-frame clones, not every one. Of roughly 92,000 clones in the sample, less than 70% are singletons; the top ten hold approximately 11%. Specified time point: pre-treatment sample, taken before nivolumab and TIL therapy. Most excised metastases sampled were pleural nodules or supraclavicular lymph nodes. Study results and caveats: Many TIL product clones were absent from baseline tumor, suggesting clonal contraction. TIL cultures after expansion showed higher clonality and lower diversity than baseline tumor (median roughly 6.3% vs 31%).

This TCR came from a person aged 25 to 80 with non-small cell lung cancer. The J gene is TRBJ2-5, the V gene TRBV6-5; 10 bases are shared with TRBD1. The sequenced sample was tumor tissue, obtained at baseline. The CDR3 region is CASSYSGQGKETQYF. CDR3 nucleotide sequence: TGTGCCAGCAGTTACTCGGGACAGGGGAAAGAGACCCAGTACTTC.